The 22 T cell receptor beta chains below were found in one sample sequenced in a study of cytomegalovirus exposure and HLA in healthy donors. PCR employed 60 Vbeta and 13 Jbeta primers. Sequenced by immunoSEQ multiplex PCR; TCRdb stores in-frame clones only, minus some. In the table there are fewer than 250,000 clones, roughly 90% of which are singletons. Sequencing was performed on PBMCs. The receptors derive from a boy under 10 years old in good health and CMV-seronegative.

This chain links TRBV5-1 with TRBJ1-1, with 8 bases fitting TRBD1. The J segment lost 1 base and the V segment lost 3 bases, leaving 5 bases of the junction unmatched. The CDR3 runs 15 residues. Germline CDR1 and CDR2: SGHRS and YFSETQ. This chain's CDR3 is CASSWGQDGNTEAFF. The CDR3, as DNA: TGCGCCAGCAGCTGGGGACAGGACGGGAACACTGAAGCTTTCTTT.

This chain connects TRBV28 to TRBJ2-1; D possibly corresponds to TRBD2 (5 bases). V lost 4 bases and J 2 bases, leaving 15 bases between the germline ends. Germline V gives CDR1 MDHEN, CDR2 SYDVKM. The CDR3 has 16 amino acids. The CDR3 region is CASSSAGRGTYNEQFF. CDR3 in DNA: TGTGCCAGCAGTTCCGCCGGCCGGGGAACCTACAATGAGCAGTTCTTC.

The CDR3 spells CASSLDSPRQGLSNEQYF. The DNA of the CDR3 is TGTGCCAGCAGCTTAGATTCCCCCAGACAGGGATTATCAAACGAGCAGTACTTC. The gene calls are TRBV11-2 and TRBJ2-7; 7 nucleotides match TRBD1. The J segment lost 5 bases and the V segment lost 0 bases, leaving 16 bases of the junction unmatched. CDR1 and CDR2 from the germline V gene are SGHAT and FQNNGV. The CDR3 is 18 residues long.

The rearrangement links TRBV18 to TRBJ2-7; 8 bases fit TRBD1. The ends lost 1 base at V and 6 bases at J; junction bases unmatched: 5. The CDR3 runs 14 residues. CDR1 and CDR2 (germline): KGHSH, LQKENI. In nucleotides, the CDR3 is TGTGCCAGCTCACCACAGCAGGGGGCGAGCGAGCAGTACTTC. Residues: CASSPQQGASEQYF.

The chain carries TRBV7-6 and TRBJ1-5; D ambiguous. V dropped 0 bases and J dropped 7 bases, with 7 bases sitting between them. CDR1 is SGHVS and CDR2 is FNYEAQ in the germline V gene. This CDR3 region has 13 residues. The CDR3 spells CASSLAHTQPQHF. The CDR3 DNA reads as TGTGCCAGCAGCTTAGCGCACACGCAGCCCCAGCATTTT.

V usage is TRBV28 and J usage is TRBJ2-3; the D is unclear. V gave up 5 bases and J gave up 8 bases, with 17 bases separating them. The CDR3 is made up of 14 amino acids. CDR1 and CDR2 (germline): MDHEN, SYDVKM. CDR3 amino acids: CASSALYRSGTQYF. DNA of the CDR3: TGTGCCAGCAGTGCTCTCTACCGGTCCGGTACGCAGTATTTT.

Only a few counts were recorded for this clone. The chain uses TRBV2 and TRBJ1-1, with D maybe TRBD1 (5 bases). With 6 bases removed from V and 4 bases from J, the gap between germline ends came to 9 bases. Germline V gene data show CDR1 as SNHLY and CDR2 as FYNNEI. The CDR3 runs 12 residues. The CDR3 is CASRDKPTEAFF. CDR3 nucleotide sequence: TGTGCCAGCAGGGACAAACCCACTGAAGCTTTCTTT.

The V and J genes are TRBV6-5 and TRBJ2-7; D remains unclear. The germline gives CDR1 MNHEY, CDR2 SVGAGI. The CDR3 totals 14 residues. Trimming stripped 2 bases from V and 2 bases from J, with 10 bases between. The CDR3 region has the DNA TGTGCCAGCAGTTACAGTCCGGGTCCCTACGAGCAGTACTTC. It codes for CASSYSPGPYEQYF.

This clone was recorded a few times. The J gene is TRBJ1-3, the V gene TRBV27, with a weak D call TRBD1 (5 bases). The CDR3 spans 13 residues. The germline V and J ends were trimmed by 5 bases and 4 bases, with 9 bases remaining between them. CDR1 and CDR2 (germline): MNHEY, SMNVEV (reference sequence). The CDR3 DNA sequence: TGTGCCAGCAGTCCCAACAGGGGAAACACCATATATTTT. Translated: CASSPNRGNTIYF.

The chain employs TRBV30 and TRBJ1-3; the D gene is possibly TRBD1 (5 bases). Germline CDR1 and CDR2: GTSNPN and SVGIG (reference sequence). V lost 1 base to trimming and J lost 0 bases, with 13 bases between them. There are 16 residues in the CDR3. CDR3: CAWSEGTRGSGNTIYF. In nucleotides, the CDR3 is TGTGCCTGGAGTGAAGGGACGCGGGGCTCTGGAAACACCATATATTTT.

The genes are TRBV9 and TRBJ2-7; D uncertain. V was trimmed by 0 bases and J by 2 bases, leaving 9 bases between them. CDR1 SGDLS and CDR2 YYNGEE come from the germline V gene. The CDR3 spans 14 residues. The CDR3 nucleotides read TGTGCCAGCAGCGTAGCAAAAGACACCTACGAGCAGTACTTC. It translates to CASSVAKDTYEQYF.

The J gene is TRBJ2-1, the V gene TRBV9; 9 bases agree with TRBD1. From germline, CDR1 is SGDLS and CDR2 YYNGEE. V trimming: 0 bases; J trimming: 7 bases; junction bases outside the gene matches: 5. The length of the CDR3 is 15 residues. The CDR3 loop reads CASSVAGQGRNEQFF. For the CDR3, the DNA is TGTGCCAGCAGCGTAGCTGGACAGGGGCGAAATGAGCAGTTCTTC. The complete variable domain, with remaining parts taken from reference TRBV9 and TRBJ2-1, reads DSGVTQTPKHLITATGQRVTLRCSPRSGDLSVYWYQQSLDQGLQFLIQYYNGEERAKGNILERFSAQQFPDLHSELNLSSLELGDSALYFCASSVAGQGRNEQFFGPGTRLTVL.

This clone has only a few counts. The chain uses TRBV6-5 and TRBJ1-3; no reliable D call. Trimming took 8 bases from V and 4 from J, leaving 12 bases between them. This CDR3 comprises 13 residues. From germline, CDR1 is MNHEY and CDR2 SVGAGI. CDR3 residues: CASLERGGNTIYF. The CDR3 DNA follows: TGTGCCAGCTTGGAGCGGGGAGGAAACACCATATATTTT.

The CDR3 protein is CASSSPRTGAYNEQFF. The CDR3 coding sequence is TGTGCCAGCAGTTCCCCCCGGACAGGTGCCTACAATGAGCAGTTCTTC. The chain recombines TRBV6-5 with TRBJ2-1; TRBD1 matches 7 bases. V trimming: 4 bases; J trimming: 2 bases; junction bases outside the gene matches: 8. CDR3 length: 16 residues. Germline V gene lookup returns CDR1 MNHEY and CDR2 SVGAGI.

Here the CDR3 reads CASSIGGLQANTEAFF. DNA of the CDR3: TGTGCCAGTAGTATAGGGGGCCTACAGGCGAACACTGAAGCTTTCTTT. The gene calls are TRBV19 and TRBJ1-1; TRBD1 is a possible D gene (5 bases). Germline lookup yields CDR1 LNHDA and CDR2 SQIVND (reference sequence). V lost 1 base and J lost 1, with 13 bases in between. There are 16 residues in the CDR3.

CDR3 region: CASNAVGQGGYTF. CDR3 nucleotide sequence: TGTGCCAGCAACGCTGTCGGACAAGGTGGCTACACCTTC. The rearrangement links TRBV28 to TRBJ1-2; a weak D match, TRBD1 (5 bases). The V end was cut by 7 bases, the J end by 7 bases, with 16 bases between. CDR3 size: 13 residues. In germline, CDR1 is MDHEN, CDR2 SYDVKM.

This chain uses TRBV4-1 with TRBJ1-2; 9 bases line up with TRBD1. The CDR3 extends over 16 amino acids. J lost 2 bases, V lost 4 bases, and 8 bases had no gene match. Germline V CDR1 and CDR2: MGHRA, YSYEKL. DNA for the CDR3: TGCGCCAGCAGCCCCCGATCGGGGACAGGGAACTATGGCTACACCTTC. This gives the protein CASSPRSGTGNYGYTF.

The chain couples TRBV7-8 to TRBJ2-7; D possibly corresponds to TRBD1 (5 bases). The ends were cut back, 5 bases at V and 6 bases at J, with 11 bases in the middle. The germline gives CDR1 SGHVS, CDR2 FQNEAQ. This CDR3 region has 12 residues. The CDR3 coding sequence is TGTGCCAGCAGCCCACAAGACAGCGAGCAGTACTTC. This codes for CASSPQDSEQYF.

The V call is TRBV2, the J call TRBJ2-7; TRBD2 might be the D (5 bases). Trimming shortened V by 7 bases and J by 0 bases, and 7 bases separated the two germline ends. The germline gives CDR1 SNHLY, CDR2 FYNNEI. The CDR3 is 12 amino acids. CDR3 nucleotide sequence: TGTGCCAGCAAAGGGAGCTCCTACGAGCAGTACTTC. The encoded protein is CASKGSSYEQYF.

There are a few counts of this clone. The J gene is TRBJ2-7, the V gene TRBV4-1; 9 bases are shared with TRBD1. The CDR3 length is 18 residues. Trimming took 1 base from V and 3 from J; bases not matched to a gene: 13. Germline values: CDR1 MGHRA, CDR2 YSYEKL. Here the CDR3 DNA reads TGCGCCAGCAGCCAAGGGGGGCCCACACAGGGGGCCTACTACGAGCAGTACTTC. Its protein is CASSQGGPTQGAYYEQYF.

The chain couples TRBV28 to TRBJ1-3; 10 bases map to TRBD1. Per the germline V gene, CDR1 is MDHEN and CDR2 is SYDVKM. Trimming at V came to 5 bases and at J to 4 bases, leaving 5 bases not matched to a gene. This CDR3 has 15 residues. CDR3: CASSTDRGKGNTIYF. The CDR3 coding sequence is TGTGCCAGCAGTACGGACAGGGGGAAAGGAAACACCATATATTTT.

The chain recombines TRBV5-1 with TRBJ2-3, with 8 nucleotides matching TRBD1. Per the germline V gene, CDR1 is SGHRS and CDR2 is YFSETQ. V lost 3 bases, J lost 1 base, and 13 bases stayed unmatched. The CDR3 runs 18 residues. The CDR3 DNA reads TGCGCCAGCAGCTACAGTACTATCGGACAGGGCCGCACAGATACGCAGTATTTT. Its protein product is CASSYSTIGQGRTDTQYF.